A single sample is the source of the 5 T cell receptor beta chains below, sequenced in a study of technical replicates of blood from several donors. This table comes from immunoSEQ multiplex PCR, and its TCRdb copy is limited to in-frame clones, with some not included. The top ten hold around 0.24% of the sample, which has more than 65,000 clones, roughly 95% seen once. Specimen: T cells isolated from PBMCs. Every receptor here comes from a human donor in good health.

This chain links TRBV14 with TRBJ2-7, with D perhaps matching TRBD1 (6 bases). V was shortened by 4 bases and J by 3 bases, with 13 bases between the two germline ends. The CDR3 consists of 14 residues. Germline assignment: CDR1 SGHDN and CDR2 FVKESK. The CDR3: CASSPGQGSYEQYF. The CDR3 nucleotides are TGTGCCAGCAGCCCGGGGCAGGGGAGCTACGAGCAGTACTTC.

Only one count was recorded for this clone. The gene calls are TRBV28 and TRBJ2-7, with 8 bases fitting TRBD1. V shed 1 base, J shed 3 bases, and the junction held 8 bases outside the gene matches. The CDR3 is 16 residues long. Germline-derived CDR1 and CDR2 are MDHEN and SYDVKM. The CDR3 region is CASSLLVGTGDYEQYF. In DNA form, the CDR3 reads TGTGCCAGCAGTTTATTGGTGGGGACAGGAGACTACGAGCAGTACTTC.

The CDR3 protein is CASSILSSPGANEKLFF. The CDR3, as DNA: TGTGCCAGTAGTATTCTGAGTTCTCCGGGGGCTAATGAAAAACTGTTTTTT. V is TRBV19 and J is TRBJ1-4; weak D call: TRBD1 (5 bases). The CDR3 is 17 amino acids. Germline V lookup: CDR1 LNHDA, CDR2 SQIVND (reference sequence). The V end lost 3 bases, the J end lost 3 bases, and 17 bases lay between the germline ends.

This chain links TRBV19 with TRBJ2-3; D unresolved. The germline V gene encodes CDR1 LNHDA and CDR2 SQIVND (reference sequence). The CDR3 has 13 residues. The ends were cut back, 9 bases at V and 5 bases at J, with 15 bases in the middle. The CDR3 sequence is CASSLRSQDTQYF. CDR3 coding DNA: TGTGCCAGCAGCCTGCGGTCGCAAGATACGCAGTATTTT.

The CDR3 bases are TGCGCCAGCAGCTTGGGAACTACTCAAGAGACCCAGTACTTC. It is translated as CASSLGTTQETQYF. The V gene is TRBV5-1, the J gene TRBJ2-5, with D uncertain. CDR3 length equals 14 residues. The germline V gene encodes CDR1 SGHRS and CDR2 YFSETQ. The V gene lost 0 bases and the J gene lost 2 bases, with 8 bases spanning the gap.